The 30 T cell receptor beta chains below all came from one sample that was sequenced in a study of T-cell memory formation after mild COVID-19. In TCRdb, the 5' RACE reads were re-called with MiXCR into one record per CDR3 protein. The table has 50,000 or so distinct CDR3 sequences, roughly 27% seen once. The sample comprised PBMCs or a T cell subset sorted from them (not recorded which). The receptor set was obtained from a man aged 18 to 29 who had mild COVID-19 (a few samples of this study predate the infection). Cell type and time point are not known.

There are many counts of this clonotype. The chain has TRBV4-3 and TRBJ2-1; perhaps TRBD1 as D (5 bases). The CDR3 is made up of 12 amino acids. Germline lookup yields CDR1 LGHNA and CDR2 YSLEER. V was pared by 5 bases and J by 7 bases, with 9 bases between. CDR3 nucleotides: TGCGCCAGCAGCTTCCAGGGAAATGAGCAGTTCTTC. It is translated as CASSFQGNEQFF.

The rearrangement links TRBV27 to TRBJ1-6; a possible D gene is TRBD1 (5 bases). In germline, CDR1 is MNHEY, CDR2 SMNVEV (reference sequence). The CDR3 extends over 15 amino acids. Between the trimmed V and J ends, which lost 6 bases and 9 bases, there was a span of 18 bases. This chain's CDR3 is CASRARQSLSSPLHF. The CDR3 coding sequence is TGTGCCAGCAGGGCGAGACAGTCCCTTTCTTCACCCCTCCACTTT.

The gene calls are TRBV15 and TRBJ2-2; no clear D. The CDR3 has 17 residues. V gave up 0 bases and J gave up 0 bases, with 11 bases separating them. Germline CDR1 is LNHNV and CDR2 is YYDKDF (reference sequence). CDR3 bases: TGTGCCACCAGCAGAGACCGGACGACCGCGAACACCGGGGAGCTGTTTTTT. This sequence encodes CATSRDRTTANTGELFF.

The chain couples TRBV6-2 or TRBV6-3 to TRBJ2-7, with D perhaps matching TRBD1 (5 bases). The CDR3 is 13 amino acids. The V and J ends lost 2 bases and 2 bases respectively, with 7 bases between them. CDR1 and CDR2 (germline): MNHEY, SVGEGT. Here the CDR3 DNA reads TGTGCCAGCAGTTACGGGGCAGCCTACGAGCAGTACTTC. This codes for CASSYGAAYEQYF.

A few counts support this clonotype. The CDR3 DNA is TGTGCCAGCAGTGAAGGTAGTAGGTCCACAGATACGCAGTATTTT. Encoded protein: CASSEGSRSTDTQYF. The chain is built from TRBV9 and TRBJ2-3; D not certain. CDR3 length: 15 residues. The germline CDR1 and CDR2 sequences are SGDLS and YYNGEE. Deletions cut 5 bases from V and 2 bases from J, with 15 bases between.

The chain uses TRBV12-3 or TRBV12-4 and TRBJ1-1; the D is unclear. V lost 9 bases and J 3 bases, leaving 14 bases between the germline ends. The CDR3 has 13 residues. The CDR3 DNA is TGTGCCAGTAGATCCCATGGGGACACTGAAGCTTTCTTT. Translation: CASRSHGDTEAFF.

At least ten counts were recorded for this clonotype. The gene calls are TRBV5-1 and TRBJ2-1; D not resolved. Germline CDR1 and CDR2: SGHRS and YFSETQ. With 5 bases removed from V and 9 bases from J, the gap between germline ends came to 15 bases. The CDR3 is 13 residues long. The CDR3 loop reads CASSAPGTPEQFF. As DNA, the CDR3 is TGCGCCAGCAGTGCTCCTGGAACTCCTGAGCAGTTCTTC.

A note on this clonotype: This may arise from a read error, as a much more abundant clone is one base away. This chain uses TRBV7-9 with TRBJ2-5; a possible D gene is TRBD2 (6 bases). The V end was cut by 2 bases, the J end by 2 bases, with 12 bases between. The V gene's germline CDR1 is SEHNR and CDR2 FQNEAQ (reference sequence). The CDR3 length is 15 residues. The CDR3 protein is CASSLPRGWQETQYF. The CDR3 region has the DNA TGTGCCAGCAGCTTACCGCGGGGTTGGCAAGAGACCCAGTACTTC.

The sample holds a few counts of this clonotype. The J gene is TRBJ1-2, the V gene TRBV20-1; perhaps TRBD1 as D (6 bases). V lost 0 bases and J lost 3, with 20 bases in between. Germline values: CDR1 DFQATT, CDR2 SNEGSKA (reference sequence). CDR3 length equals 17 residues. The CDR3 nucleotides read TGCAGTGCTAGAGATCGGGCAGGGGAAGGGACTTACTATGGCTACACCTTC. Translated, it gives CSARDRAGEGTYYGYTF.

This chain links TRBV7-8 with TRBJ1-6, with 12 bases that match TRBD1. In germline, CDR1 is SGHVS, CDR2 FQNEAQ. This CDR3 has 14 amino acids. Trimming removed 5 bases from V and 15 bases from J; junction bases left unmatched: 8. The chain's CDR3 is CASSPGQGAFLLHF. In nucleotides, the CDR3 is TGTGCCAGCAGCCCGGGACAGGGGGCTTTTCTCCTCCACTTT.

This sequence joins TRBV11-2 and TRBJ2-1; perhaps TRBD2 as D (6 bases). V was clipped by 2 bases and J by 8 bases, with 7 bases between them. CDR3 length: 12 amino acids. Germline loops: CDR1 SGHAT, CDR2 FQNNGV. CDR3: CASSLSGDEQFF. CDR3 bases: TGTGCCAGCAGCTTATCGGGGGATGAGCAGTTCTTC. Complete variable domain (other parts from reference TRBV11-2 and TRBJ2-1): EAGVAQSPRYKIIEKRQSVAFWCNPISGHATLYWYQQILGQGPKLLIQFQNNGVVDDSQLPKDRFSAERLKGVDSTLKIQPAKLEDSAVYLCASSLSGDEQFFGPGTRLTVL.

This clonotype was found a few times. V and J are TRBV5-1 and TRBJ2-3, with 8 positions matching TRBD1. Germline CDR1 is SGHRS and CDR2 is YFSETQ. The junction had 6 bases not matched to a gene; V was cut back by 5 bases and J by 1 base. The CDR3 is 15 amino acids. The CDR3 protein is CASRLTGDRTDTQYF. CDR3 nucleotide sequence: TGCGCCAGCAGACTGACAGGGGACCGCACAGATACGCAGTATTTT.

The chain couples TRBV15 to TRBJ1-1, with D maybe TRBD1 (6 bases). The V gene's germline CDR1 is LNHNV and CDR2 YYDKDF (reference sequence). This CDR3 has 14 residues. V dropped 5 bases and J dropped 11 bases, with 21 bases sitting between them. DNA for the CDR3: TGTGCCACCAGCGCTAATCGGGACAAAAACGGGGCTTTCTTT. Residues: CATSANRDKNGAFF.

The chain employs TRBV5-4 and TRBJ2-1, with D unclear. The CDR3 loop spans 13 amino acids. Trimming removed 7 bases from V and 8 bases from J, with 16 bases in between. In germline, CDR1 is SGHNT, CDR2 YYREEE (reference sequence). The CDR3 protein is CASRVDGTYEQFF. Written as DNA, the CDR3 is TGTGCCAGCCGGGTAGATGGAACATATGAGCAGTTCTTC.

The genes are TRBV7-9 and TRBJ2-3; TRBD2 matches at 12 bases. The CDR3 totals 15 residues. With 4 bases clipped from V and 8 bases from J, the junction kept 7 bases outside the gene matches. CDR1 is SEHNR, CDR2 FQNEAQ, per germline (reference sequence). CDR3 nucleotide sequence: TGTGCCAGCAGCTCCCAACTAGCGGGGGGCGGTACGCAGTATTTT. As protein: CASSSQLAGGGTQYF. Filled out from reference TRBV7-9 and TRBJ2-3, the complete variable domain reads DTGVSQNPRHKITKRGQNVTFRCDPISEHNRLYWYRQTLGQGPEFLTYFQNEAQLEKSRLLSDRFSAERPKGSFSTLEIQRTEQGDSAMYLCASSSQLAGGGTQYFGPGTRLTVL.

For the CDR3, the DNA is TGTGCCAGCAGCTCTCACACCGGACAGGCTCGGTACAATGAGCAGTTCTTC. Amino acids: CASSSHTGQARYNEQFF. This sequence joins TRBV7-2 and TRBJ2-1; TRBD1 agrees at 7 bases. The CDR3 loop spans 17 amino acids. J gave up 4 bases and V 4 bases, and 13 bases lay outside the gene matches. Germline CDR1 SGHTA, CDR2 FQGNSA. Together with reference TRBV7-2 and TRBJ2-1, the CDR3 gives the full variable domain: GAGVSQSPSNKVTEKGKDVELRCDPISGHTALYWYRQSLGQGLEFLIYFQGNSAPDKSGLPSDRFSAERTGGSVSTLTIQRTQQEDSAVYLCASSSHTGQARYNEQFFGPGTRLTVL.

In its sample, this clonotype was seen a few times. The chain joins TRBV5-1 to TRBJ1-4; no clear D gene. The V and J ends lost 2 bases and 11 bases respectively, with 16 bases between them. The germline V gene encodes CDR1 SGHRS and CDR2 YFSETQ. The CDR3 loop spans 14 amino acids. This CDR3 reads CASSLNLRARKLFF. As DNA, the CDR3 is TGCGCCAGCAGCTTAAATTTGAGGGCACGGAAACTGTTTTTT.

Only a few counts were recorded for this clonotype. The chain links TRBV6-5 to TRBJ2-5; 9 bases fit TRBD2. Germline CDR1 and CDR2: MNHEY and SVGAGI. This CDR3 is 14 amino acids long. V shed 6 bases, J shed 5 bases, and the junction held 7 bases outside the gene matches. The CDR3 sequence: CASRRGGAGETQYF. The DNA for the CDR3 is TGTGCCAGCAGGCGCGGGGGGGCTGGGGAGACCCAGTACTTC.

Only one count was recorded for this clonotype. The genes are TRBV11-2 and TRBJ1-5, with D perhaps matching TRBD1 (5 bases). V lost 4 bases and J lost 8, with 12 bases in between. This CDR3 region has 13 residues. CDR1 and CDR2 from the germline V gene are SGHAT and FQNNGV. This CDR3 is CASSSGTGEPQHF. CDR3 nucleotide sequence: TGTGCCAGCAGCTCCGGGACGGGAGAGCCCCAGCATTTT.

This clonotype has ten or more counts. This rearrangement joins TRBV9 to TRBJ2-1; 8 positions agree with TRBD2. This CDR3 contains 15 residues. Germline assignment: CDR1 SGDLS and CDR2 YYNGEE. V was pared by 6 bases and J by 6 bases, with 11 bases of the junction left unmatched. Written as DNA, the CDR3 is TGTGCCAGCACCCTCGGGGGGGACTTAACCAATGAGCAGTTCTTC. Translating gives CASTLGGDLTNEQFF.

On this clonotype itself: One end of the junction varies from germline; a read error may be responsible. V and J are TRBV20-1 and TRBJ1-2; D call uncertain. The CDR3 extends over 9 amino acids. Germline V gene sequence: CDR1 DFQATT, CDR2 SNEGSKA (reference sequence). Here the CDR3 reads CRTQEQGGF. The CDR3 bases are TGCAGGACCCAGGAACAAGGAGGCTTC.

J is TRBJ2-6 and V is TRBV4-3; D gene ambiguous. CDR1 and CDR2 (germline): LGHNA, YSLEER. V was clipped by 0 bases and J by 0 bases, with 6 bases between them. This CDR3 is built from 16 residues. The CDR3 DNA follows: TGCGCCAGCAGCCAAGATTCAGCCTCTGGGGCCAACGTCCTGACTTTC. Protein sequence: CASSQDSASGANVLTF.

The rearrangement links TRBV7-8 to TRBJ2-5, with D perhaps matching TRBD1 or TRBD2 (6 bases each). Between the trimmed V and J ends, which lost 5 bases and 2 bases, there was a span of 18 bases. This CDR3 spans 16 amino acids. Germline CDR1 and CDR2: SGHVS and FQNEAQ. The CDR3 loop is CASSPFVRRGQETQYF. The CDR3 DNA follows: TGTGCCAGCAGCCCGTTTGTGAGGAGGGGGCAAGAGACCCAGTACTTC. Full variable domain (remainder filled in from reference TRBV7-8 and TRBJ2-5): GAGVSQSPRYKVAKRGQDVALRCDPISGHVSLFWYQQALGQGPEFLTYFQNEAQLDKSGLPSDRFFAERPEGSVSTLKIQRTQQEDSAVYLCASSPFVRRGQETQYFGPGTRLLVL.

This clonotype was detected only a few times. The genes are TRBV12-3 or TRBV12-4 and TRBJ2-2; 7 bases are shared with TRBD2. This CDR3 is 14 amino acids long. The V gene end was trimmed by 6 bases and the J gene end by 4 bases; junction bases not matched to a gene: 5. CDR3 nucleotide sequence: TGTGCCAGCAGCCGCGGGGGTAGCACCGGGGAGCTGTTTTTT. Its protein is CASSRGGSTGELFF.

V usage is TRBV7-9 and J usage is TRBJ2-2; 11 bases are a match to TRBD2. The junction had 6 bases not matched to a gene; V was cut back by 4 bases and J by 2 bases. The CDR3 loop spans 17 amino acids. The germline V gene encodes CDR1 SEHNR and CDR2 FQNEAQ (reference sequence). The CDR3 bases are TGTGCCAGCAGCTCACTAGCGGGGGCCGTAAACACCGGGGAGCTGTTTTTT. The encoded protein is CASSSLAGAVNTGELFF.

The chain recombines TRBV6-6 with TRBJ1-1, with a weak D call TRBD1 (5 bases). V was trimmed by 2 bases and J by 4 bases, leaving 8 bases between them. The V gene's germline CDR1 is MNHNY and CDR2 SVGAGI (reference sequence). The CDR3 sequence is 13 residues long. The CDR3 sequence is CASSYLGPTEAFF. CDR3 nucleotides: TGTGCCAGCAGTTACCTGGGGCCCACTGAAGCTTTCTTT.

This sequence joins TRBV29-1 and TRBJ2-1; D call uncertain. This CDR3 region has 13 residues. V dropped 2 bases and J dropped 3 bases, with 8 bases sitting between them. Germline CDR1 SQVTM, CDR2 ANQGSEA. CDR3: CSVESPIYNEQFF. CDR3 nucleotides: TGCAGCGTTGAATCCCCTATCTACAATGAGCAGTTCTTC.

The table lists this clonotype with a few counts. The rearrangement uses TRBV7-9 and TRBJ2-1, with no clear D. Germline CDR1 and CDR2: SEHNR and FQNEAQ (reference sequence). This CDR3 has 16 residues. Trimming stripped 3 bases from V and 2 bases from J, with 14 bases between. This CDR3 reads CASSFTRGSTYNEQFF. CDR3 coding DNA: TGTGCCAGCAGCTTTACTCGTGGGTCGACCTACAATGAGCAGTTCTTC.

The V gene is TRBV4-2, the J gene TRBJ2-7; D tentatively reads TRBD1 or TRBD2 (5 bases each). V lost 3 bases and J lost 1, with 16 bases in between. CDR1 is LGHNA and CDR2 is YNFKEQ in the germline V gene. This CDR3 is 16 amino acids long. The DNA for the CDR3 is TGTGCCAGCAGCCAGCCCGGGACCTACAGGTCCTACGAGCAGTACTTC. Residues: CASSQPGTYRSYEQYF.

CDR3 bases: TGTGCCAGCAGTTACGGGGAGCCCCAGCATTTT. Protein product: CASSYGEPQHF. V is TRBV6-6 and J is TRBJ1-5; no clear D gene. Germline CDR1 and CDR2: MNHNY and SVGAGI (reference sequence). V lost 2 bases and J 8 bases, leaving 4 bases between the germline ends. The CDR3 is made up of 11 amino acids.